The 26 T cell receptor beta chains listed next were all sequenced from one sample in a study of cytomegalovirus exposure and HLA in healthy donors. PCR used 60 Vbeta primers and 13 Jbeta primers. TCRdb's table, derived via immunoSEQ multiplex PCR, lists solely in-frame clones and lacks some. The sample records fewer than 150,000 clones, around 63% being singletons. The sample consisted of PBMCs. The receptors come from a human donor in good health.

The chain couples TRBV18 to TRBJ2-7, with TRBD1 identical over 9 bases. Unmatched junction bases numbered 6, after V lost 4 bases and J lost 2 bases. The CDR3 contains 15 residues. Germline V CDR1 and CDR2: KGHSH, LQKENI. The CDR3 region has the DNA TGTGCCAGCTCACTCGGGACAGGGAATCCCTACGAGCAGTACTTC. This sequence encodes CASSLGTGNPYEQYF.

The chain uses TRBV13 and TRBJ1-2; 7 bases fit TRBD1. V dropped 0 bases and J dropped 0; count of bases not matched to a gene: 22. Germline V gene lookup returns CDR1 PRHDT and CDR2 FYEKMQ (reference sequence). This CDR3 is built from 22 residues. The CDR3 sequence is CASSLGLTGDRRGYDSNYGYTF. The CDR3 DNA reads as TGTGCCAGCAGCTTAGGCCTTACAGGGGACCGGAGGGGCTACGACTCTAACTATGGCTACACCTTC.

This clone has just a few counts. J is TRBJ1-3 and V is TRBV2; 7 positions match TRBD1. The germline V gene encodes CDR1 SNHLY and CDR2 FYNNEI. J lost 2 bases, V lost 5 bases, and 3 bases had no gene match. The CDR3 sequence is 14 residues long. The CDR3 DNA reads as TGTGCCAGCAGTACAGGGGTTCCTGGAAACACCATATATTTT. It codes for CASSTGVPGNTIYF. The whole variable domain, remainder taken from reference TRBV2 and TRBJ1-3, is EPEVTQTPSHQVTQMGQEVILRCVPISNHLYFYWYRQILGQKVEFLVSFYNNEISEKSEIFDDQFSVERPDGSNFTLKIRSTKLEDSAMYFCASSTGVPGNTIYFGEGSWLTVV.

The rearrangement links TRBV5-6 to TRBJ2-1; 12 nucleotides align to TRBD2. Per germline, CDR1 SGHDT and CDR2 YYEEEE. The V gene end was trimmed by 1 base and the J gene end by 15 bases; junction bases not matched to a gene: 5. The CDR3 sequence is 13 residues long. Written as DNA, the CDR3 is TGTGCCAGCAGCTTGACCGGGACTAGCGGGTCGTTCTTC. Translation gives CASSLTGTSGSFF.

CDR3 residues: CASSYGGINYGYTF. CDR3 nucleotides: TGTGCCAGCAGCTACGGGGGGATTAACTATGGCTACACCTTC. The V and J genes are TRBV28 and TRBJ1-2; perhaps TRBD1 as D (5 bases). This CDR3 spans 14 amino acids. Trimming cost V 6 bases and J 1 base, with 12 bases left between them. The germline CDR1 and CDR2 sequences are MDHEN and SYDVKM.

The V and J genes are TRBV6-1 and TRBJ2-5; 7 positions match TRBD1. V lost 3 bases, J lost 4 bases, and 5 bases stayed unmatched. This CDR3 contains 14 residues. Looked up from germline, CDR1 is MNHNS and CDR2 is SASEGT. The CDR3 bases are TGTGCCAGCAGTGAGGGCAGGGGGTTAGAGACCCAGTACTTC. It encodes CASSEGRGLETQYF.

This clone was picked up one time. CDR3 sequence (DNA): TGTGCCAGTAGGGCCGGGAACGAGCAGTACTTC. Amino acid sequence: CASRAGNEQYF. The gene calls are TRBV19 and TRBJ2-7; a possible D gene is TRBD2 (5 bases). CDR1 and CDR2 from the germline V gene are LNHDA and SQIVND (reference sequence). V was cut by 6 bases and J by 5 bases, with 8 bases left in between. CDR3 length: 11 residues.

The chain is built from TRBV6-6 and TRBJ2-4; TRBD1 matches at 7 bases. The junction had 6 bases not matched to a gene; V was cut back by 8 bases and J by 2 bases. The germline V gene has CDR1 MNHNY and CDR2 SVGAGI (reference sequence). The CDR3 has 14 amino acids. The CDR3 sequence is CASGPGQSKNIQYF. DNA of the CDR3: TGTGCCAGCGGCCCGGGACAGTCCAAAAACATTCAGTACTTC.

Only a few counts were recorded for this clone. V is TRBV9 and J is TRBJ2-1, with 8 bases fitting TRBD1. Trimming removed 3 bases from V and 13 bases from J; junction bases left unmatched: 12. Looked up from germline, CDR1 is SGDLS and CDR2 is YYNGEE. The CDR3 contains 14 residues. CDR3 amino acids: CASSANQDRVDQFF. The CDR3 DNA reads TGTGCCAGCAGCGCCAACCAGGACAGGGTTGACCAGTTCTTC.

This rearrangement joins TRBV11-3 to TRBJ2-2; 7 bases are shared with TRBD2. The CDR3 is 14 amino acids. V lost 3 bases, J lost 5 bases, and 3 bases stayed unmatched. Germline lookup yields CDR1 SGHNT and CDR2 YENEEA. The CDR3 coding sequence is TGTGCCAGCAGCTTCGTTAGCGGGACCGGGGAGCTGTTTTTT. This encodes CASSFVSGTGELFF. Based on the CDR3 plus reference TRBV11-3 and TRBJ2-2, the full variable domain is EAGVVQSPRYKIIEKKQPVAFWCNPISGHNTLYWYLQNLGQGPELLIRYENEEAVDDSQLPKDRFSAERLKGVDSTLKIQPAELGDSAVYLCASSFVSGTGELFFGEGSRLTVL.

The V call is TRBV10-3, the J call TRBJ2-3, with 8 bases lining up with TRBD2. V trimming: 2 bases; J trimming: 8 bases; junction bases outside the gene matches: 9. Germline-derived CDR1 and CDR2 are ENHRY and SYGVKD. The CDR3 runs to 15 residues. CDR3 bases: TGTGCCATCAGTGAGGCCGGGACTAGTCACGTTACGCAGTATTTT. Translated, it gives CAISEAGTSHVTQYF.

This chain joins TRBV19 and TRBJ2-7; TRBD2 matches at 7 bases. The germline gives CDR1 LNHDA, CDR2 SQIVND (reference sequence). Trimming took 5 bases from V and 1 from J; bases not matched to a gene: 14. There are 17 residues in the CDR3. CDR3 amino acids: CASSPGGLPGRSYEQYF. The CDR3, as DNA: TGTGCCAGTAGTCCGGGAGGCCTGCCGGGGAGATCCTACGAGCAGTACTTC.

This clone was detected a few times. The V and J genes are TRBV10-3 and TRBJ2-7; 8 bases line up with TRBD1. The CDR3 spans 13 residues. V was clipped by 10 bases and J by 0 bases; unmatched bases: 5. CDR1 and CDR2 (germline): ENHRY, SYGVKD. The CDR3 nucleotides read TGTGCCACAGGACAGGGTAGCTCCTACGAGCAGTACTTC. The encoded protein is CATGQGSSYEQYF.

The CDR3 DNA reads TGTGCCATAGCAACTAGCGGTCCCCAAGAGACCCAGTACTTC. It is translated as CAIATSGPQETQYF. The chain is built from TRBV10-3 and TRBJ2-5; TRBD2 agrees at 8 bases. The length of the CDR3 is 14 residues. The trim removed 9 bases at V and 1 base at J, leaving 7 bases unmatched. Germline assignment: CDR1 ENHRY and CDR2 SYGVKD.

The V gene is TRBV7-9, the J gene TRBJ2-1; D is possibly TRBD1 (5 bases). Germline V CDR1 and CDR2: SEHNR, FQNEAQ (reference sequence). The CDR3 contains 14 residues. The V gene lost 2 bases and the J gene lost 3 bases, with 8 bases spanning the gap. The CDR3 loop reads CASSLLGDYNEQFF. CDR3 coding DNA: TGTGCCAGCAGCTTACTAGGGGACTACAATGAGCAGTTCTTC.

J is TRBJ2-1 and V is TRBV2, with 10 nucleotides matching TRBD2. CDR3 size: 16 residues. The V and J ends lost 6 bases and 4 bases, in that order; junction bases with no gene match: 9. Germline lookup yields CDR1 SNHLY and CDR2 FYNNEI. The CDR3 loop reads CASRDFSGRYYNEQFF. The CDR3 DNA reads as TGTGCCAGCAGAGACTTTAGCGGGAGGTATTACAATGAGCAGTTCTTC.

The CDR3 DNA is TGTGCCAGCAGCTCCGGACAGGGTCCCCAAGAGACCCAGTACTTC. It encodes CASSSGQGPQETQYF. V is TRBV11-3 and J is TRBJ2-5; 8 positions agree with TRBD1. Germline CDR1 reads SGHNT; CDR2 reads YENEEA. J lost 1 base, V lost 4 bases, and 5 bases had no gene match. This CDR3 has 15 residues.

The genes are TRBV14 and TRBJ2-3, with D uncertain. Germline V CDR1 and CDR2: SGHDN, FVKESK. This CDR3 is built from 16 residues. V was trimmed by 2 bases and J by 4 bases, leaving 16 bases between them. The CDR3 region is CASSQTVRLVADTQYF. CDR3 coding DNA: TGTGCCAGCAGCCAAACGGTCCGCTTGGTGGCAGATACGCAGTATTTT.

The V call is TRBV7-8, the J call TRBJ2-2; D is possibly TRBD2 (5 bases). This CDR3 comprises 15 residues. The germline CDR1 and CDR2 sequences are SGHVS and FQNEAQ. The V and J ends lost 6 bases and 6 bases respectively, with 17 bases between them. The CDR3 loop reads CASSPLDRSAGELFF. In DNA form, the CDR3 reads TGTGCCAGCAGTCCACTAGATCGCTCCGCCGGGGAGCTGTTTTTT. The full variable domain, with the rest looked up from reference TRBV7-8 and TRBJ2-2, is GAGVSQSPRYKVAKRGQDVALRCDPISGHVSLFWYQQALGQGPEFLTYFQNEAQLDKSGLPSDRFFAERPEGSVSTLKIQRTQQEDSAVYLCASSPLDRSAGELFFGEGSRLTVL.

The chain couples TRBV27 to TRBJ1-5; 7 bases are shared with TRBD1. This CDR3 has 15 amino acids. The V gene end was trimmed by 6 bases and the J gene end by 7 bases; junction bases not matched to a gene: 12. The germline CDR1 and CDR2 sequences are MNHEY and SMNVEV (reference sequence). CDR3: CASSPDRDGRQPQHF. As DNA, the CDR3 is TGTGCCAGCAGCCCCGACAGGGACGGTAGGCAGCCCCAGCATTTT.

This chain joins TRBV29-1 and TRBJ2-5; TRBD1 aligns across 7 bases. The closer fit of TRBJ2-7 to the DNA end suggests the J call may be wrong. The length of the CDR3 is 16 residues. Per the germline V gene, CDR1 is SQVTM and CDR2 is ANQGSEA. CDR3 nucleotides: TGCAGCGTGGCCGGGACAGAGACCATTAGCTCCTACGAGCAGTACTTC. Its translation is CSVAGTETISSYEQYF.

The chain combines TRBV5-1 with TRBJ1-5; TRBD1 is a possible D gene (6 bases). The CDR3 extends over 16 amino acids. Germline values: CDR1 SGHRS, CDR2 YFSETQ. V lost 0 bases to trimming and J lost 3 bases, with 13 bases between them. CDR3 in amino acids: CASSLGRGAHNQPQHF. DNA of the CDR3: TGCGCCAGCAGCTTGGGTCGGGGGGCTCACAATCAGCCCCAGCATTTT.

The chain joins TRBV5-1 to TRBJ2-3; TRBD2 matches 16 bases. Germline V gene sequence: CDR1 SGHRS, CDR2 YFSETQ. J gave up 5 bases and V 2 bases, and 5 bases lay outside the gene matches. The CDR3 covers 17 residues. The CDR3 nucleotides are TGCGCCAGCAGCTTTGGGACTAGCGGGAGGGCCAAAGATACGCAGTATTTT. Translation: CASSFGTSGRAKDTQYF.

This clone was recorded a few times. V usage is TRBV6-6 and J usage is TRBJ1-1; D may be TRBD1 (5 bases). The V gene's germline CDR1 is MNHNY and CDR2 SVGAGI (reference sequence). V lost 2 bases to trimming and J lost 8 bases, with 12 bases between them. The CDR3 runs 13 residues. This chain's CDR3 is CASSYVRGREAFF. The CDR3 nucleotides are TGTGCCAGCAGTTACGTCCGGGGGAGAGAAGCTTTCTTT.

As regards this clone: The same CDR3 arises from other DNA sequences in this sample as well. The rearrangement links TRBV9 to TRBJ2-7, with unresolved D. Germline-derived CDR1 and CDR2 are SGDLS and YYNGEE. CDR3 length: 14 amino acids. With 0 bases removed from V and 1 base from J, the gap between germline ends came to 8 bases. CDR3 residues: CASSVGGRSYEQYF. CDR3 nucleotide sequence: TGTGCCAGCAGCGTAGGAGGTAGGTCCTACGAGCAGTACTTC.

The V call is TRBV5-1, the J call TRBJ2-1, with D possibly TRBD1 on 7 matching bases. This CDR3 comprises 16 residues. V was cut by 5 bases and J by 1 base, with 16 bases left in between. CDR1 SGHRS and CDR2 YFSETQ come from the germline V gene. The CDR3 DNA reads as TGCGCCAGCAGTCAGGGGGGATACTTTTCCTACAATGAGCAGTTCTTC. Translated: CASSQGGYFSYNEQFF.